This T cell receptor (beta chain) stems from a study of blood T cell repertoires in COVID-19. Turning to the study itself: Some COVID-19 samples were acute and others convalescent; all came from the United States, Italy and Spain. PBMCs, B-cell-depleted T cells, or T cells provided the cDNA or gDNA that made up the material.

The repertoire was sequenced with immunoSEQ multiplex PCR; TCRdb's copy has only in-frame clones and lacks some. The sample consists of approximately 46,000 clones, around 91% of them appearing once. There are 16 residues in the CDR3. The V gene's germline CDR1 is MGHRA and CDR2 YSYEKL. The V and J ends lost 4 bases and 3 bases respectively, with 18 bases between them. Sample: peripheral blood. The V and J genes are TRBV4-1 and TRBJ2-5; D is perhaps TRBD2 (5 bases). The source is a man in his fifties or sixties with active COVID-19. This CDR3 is CASSRLGLPGKETQYF. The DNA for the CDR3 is TGCGCCAGCAGCCGATTGGGCCTACCGGGAAAAGAGACCCAGTACTTC.